The clone carrying this TCR beta chain appeared once. This sample stems from a study of blood T cell repertoires in COVID-19. The repertoire was sequenced with immunoSEQ multiplex PCR; TCRdb's copy has only in-frame clones and lacks some. The sample records more than 100,000 clones, over 80% being singletons. Deletions cut 8 bases from V and 2 bases from J, with 10 bases between. The CDR3 spans 13 residues. The germline V gene encodes CDR1 SGHTA and CDR2 FQGNSA. The study drew participants aged about 18 to 89 years from fewer than 30 US areas. V and J are TRBV7-2 and TRBJ1-3; D unclear. Sample: PBMCs or T cells enriched from blood (not recorded which). This receptor was identified in a woman under 40 who had recovered from COVID-19. DNA of the CDR3: TGTGCCAGCCAGAGGGAGACTGGAAACACCATATATTTT. This gives the protein CASQRETGNTIYF.